These 24 T cell receptor beta chains were all obtained from the same sample, sequenced in a study of T cells after posttransplantation cyclophosphamide. Clones were read by immunoSEQ multiplex PCR, and TCRdb kept only the in-frame ones, dropping some. Seen here are about 11,000 clones, about 95% observed once, and the top ten hold 0.25% to 0.35%. What was sequenced was naive CD8+ T cells sorted from PBMCs. These receptors were collected from a man younger than 45 in good health and a related stem cell transplant donor.

The rearrangement uses TRBV29-1 and TRBJ2-7; D may be TRBD1 (6 bases). Germline loops: CDR1 SQVTM, CDR2 ANQGSEA. The CDR3 has 13 amino acids. The V end was cut by 8 bases, the J end by 2 bases, with 16 bases between. The CDR3 region is CSTIGQPTYEQYF. The DNA for the CDR3 is TGCAGCACTATCGGACAGCCTACCTACGAGCAGTACTTC.

The V and J genes are TRBV5-8 and TRBJ2-7, with D perhaps matching TRBD1 (7 bases). CDR3 length equals 13 residues. Trimming shortened V by 1 base and J by 5 bases, and 10 bases separated the two germline ends. Germline V gives CDR1 SGHTS, CDR2 YDEGEE. This CDR3 reads CASSLRRGHEQYF. As DNA, the CDR3 is TGTGCCAGCAGCTTGAGGAGGGGGCACGAGCAGTACTTC.

CDR3 bases: TGTGCCAGCAGCTTAATCCAGGGTATTGGGGCCGAAATCTCCGGGGCCAACGTCCTGACTTTC. Residues: CASSLIQGIGAEISGANVLTF. The V call is TRBV7-6, the J call TRBJ2-6, with D perhaps matching TRBD1 (5 bases). In germline, CDR1 is SGHVS, CDR2 FNYEAQ. CDR3 length equals 21 residues. V lost 2 bases and J 4 bases, leaving 27 bases between the germline ends.

CDR3 loop: CASRGSGGFTETQYF. CDR3 in DNA: TGTGCCAGCCGGGGGAGCGGGGGATTTACAGAGACCCAGTACTTC. The chain couples TRBV6-5 to TRBJ2-5; TRBD2 matches at 8 bases. Germline assignment: CDR1 MNHEY and CDR2 SVGAGI. V was clipped by 8 bases and J by 4 bases; unmatched bases: 12. The CDR3 is 15 residues long.

V gene TRBV9 combines with J gene TRBJ2-2, with TRBD1 identical over 9 bases. From germline, CDR1 is SGDLS and CDR2 YYNGEE. The CDR3 runs 15 residues. Trimming removed 2 bases from V and 6 bases from J; junction bases left unmatched: 5. In DNA, the CDR3 is TGTGCCAGCAGCGTCGGGACAGGGTACTCCGGGGAGCTGTTTTTT. This gives the protein CASSVGTGYSGELFF.

V is TRBV6-5 and J is TRBJ2-5; 7 positions match TRBD1. TRBJ2-7 explains the end of the DNA better; the J call may be wrong. The V gene's germline CDR1 is MNHEY and CDR2 SVGAGI. The CDR3 has 15 residues. CDR3 region: CASSYEQGDTYEQYF. CDR3 nucleotide sequence: TGTGCCAGCAGTTACGAGCAGGGGGACACCTACGAGCAGTACTTC.

This clone was detected once. This chain links TRBV11-2 with TRBJ1-2, with 9 bases lining up with TRBD1. The CDR3 length is 13 residues. The trim removed 4 bases at V and 8 bases at J, leaving 5 bases unmatched. Germline V gene data show CDR1 as SGHAT and CDR2 as FQNNGV. The CDR3 sequence: CASSSGQGWGYTF. The CDR3 bases are TGTGCCAGCAGCTCGGGACAGGGCTGGGGCTACACCTTC.

The chain combines TRBV7-9 with TRBJ2-5; 7 nucleotides agree with TRBD2. The V gene end was trimmed by 5 bases and the J gene end by 2 bases; junction bases not matched to a gene: 8. CDR1 and CDR2 (germline): SEHNR, FQNEAQ (reference sequence). The length of the CDR3 is 15 residues. DNA of the CDR3: TGTGCCAGCAGCCCGTTTCCGGGACTACAAGAGACCCAGTACTTC. Its protein is CASSPFPGLQETQYF.

The sample holds one count of this clone. The rearrangement joins TRBV27 to TRBJ2-7; the match to TRBD2 covers 13 bases. Germline assignment: CDR1 MNHEY and CDR2 SMNVEV (reference sequence). The V and J ends lost 2 bases and 6 bases, in that order; junction bases with no gene match: 4. The CDR3 runs 15 residues. This CDR3 reads CASSLGTSGDSEQYF. The CDR3 nucleotides are TGTGCCAGCAGTTTAGGGACTAGCGGGGACTCCGAGCAGTACTTC.

The chain combines TRBV5-1 with TRBJ1-1; tentatively, D is TRBD1 (5 bases). Per germline, CDR1 SGHRS and CDR2 YFSETQ. This CDR3 region has 13 residues. Trimming stripped 3 bases from V and 8 bases from J, with 14 bases between. The CDR3 spells CASSSGSWGEAFF. Written as DNA, the CDR3 is TGCGCCAGCAGCTCCGGATCTTGGGGCGAAGCTTTCTTT.

The chain uses TRBV7-3 and TRBJ2-1; tentative D call: TRBD2 (6 bases). CDR1 is SGHTA and CDR2 is FQGTGA in the germline V gene. The CDR3 is made up of 13 amino acids. Between the trimmed V and J ends, which lost 5 bases and 8 bases, there was a span of 13 bases. The CDR3 DNA follows: TGTGCCAGCAGCCCTATGGGGGGTTATGAGCAGTTCTTC. Protein sequence: CASSPMGGYEQFF.

The chain carries TRBV4-3 and TRBJ2-5, with 7 bases lining up with TRBD2. With V trimmed by 0 bases and J by 5 bases, 3 bases remained unmatched. The CDR3 totals 14 residues. From germline, CDR1 is LGHNA and CDR2 YSLEER. CDR3 nucleotide sequence: TGCGCCAGCAGCCAAGACGGGGGAGGGGAGACCCAGTACTTC. This encodes CASSQDGGGETQYF.

This rearrangement joins TRBV5-1 to TRBJ1-1, with D tentatively TRBD1 (6 bases). This CDR3 is built from 17 residues. Germline loops: CDR1 SGHRS, CDR2 YFSETQ. Trimming removed 4 bases from V and 5 bases from J, with 24 bases in between. CDR3 bases: TGCGCCAGCAGCCCCGCCTGGTTGGGGGACCAGGGGACTGAAGCTTTCTTT. This translates into CASSPAWLGDQGTEAFF.

The V and J genes are TRBV7-9 and TRBJ1-4; tentative D call: TRBD1 (6 bases). The germline V gene encodes CDR1 SEHNR and CDR2 FQNEAQ (reference sequence). CDR3 length: 14 amino acids. V gave up 0 bases and J gave up 8 bases, with 10 bases separating them. The CDR3 protein is CASSLAEGGEKLFF. Here the CDR3 DNA reads TGTGCCAGCAGCTTAGCAGAGGGGGGGGAAAAACTGTTTTTT.

The J gene is TRBJ1-2, the V gene TRBV11-3; 7 nucleotides agree with TRBD1. This CDR3 comprises 15 residues. Per germline, CDR1 SGHNT and CDR2 YENEEA. The V and J ends lost 1 base and 6 bases, in that order; junction bases with no gene match: 8. As DNA, the CDR3 is TGTGCCAGCAGCTTAGCAGACAGGGTTACAAATGGCTACACCTTC. This gives the protein CASSLADRVTNGYTF.

The rearrangement links TRBV7-9 to TRBJ2-1, with 7 positions matching TRBD1. CDR1 and CDR2 (germline): SEHNR, FQNEAQ (reference sequence). V gave up 1 base and J gave up 4 bases; unmatched junction bases: 1. This CDR3 is built from 14 residues. CDR3: CASSLDRGYNEQFF. DNA of the CDR3: TGTGCCAGCAGCTTAGACAGGGGATACAATGAGCAGTTCTTC.

This clone was seen only once. The J gene is TRBJ2-5, the V gene TRBV19, with TRBD1 matching 9 bases. From germline, CDR1 is LNHDA and CDR2 SQIVND (reference sequence). The CDR3 length is 15 residues. Trimming at V came to 5 bases and at J to 5 bases, leaving 9 bases not matched to a gene. The CDR3 sequence is CASSPGTGWKETQYF. In DNA form, the CDR3 reads TGTGCCAGTAGTCCCGGGACAGGGTGGAAGGAGACCCAGTACTTC. The whole variable domain, remainder taken from reference TRBV19 and TRBJ2-5, is DGGITQSPKYLFRKEGQNVTLSCEQNLNHDAMYWYRQDPGQGLRLIYYSQIVNDFQKGDIAEGYSVSREKKESFPLTVTSAQKNPTAFYLCASSPGTGWKETQYFGPGTRLLVL.

The chain carries TRBV21-1 and TRBJ2-3; the table's D call, TRBD2, was not checked against the DNA. TRBV21-1 is flagged as a pseudogene. The CDR3 extends over 13 amino acids. Here the CDR3 DNA reads TGTGCCAGCCCCCGGAGGAGCACAGATACGCAGTATTTT. It encodes CASPRRSTDTQYF.

The gene calls are TRBV6-5 and TRBJ2-7, with TRBD1 as a possible D gene (5 bases). The CDR3 loop spans 16 amino acids. V lost 0 bases, J lost 0 bases, and 12 bases lay in between. Germline CDR1 MNHEY, CDR2 SVGAGI. Written as DNA, the CDR3 is TGTGCCAGCAGTTACTCCGCAGGACAAGCCTCCTACGAGCAGTACTTC. It codes for CASSYSAGQASYEQYF.

The chain links TRBV4-2 to TRBJ2-5; 8 bases are shared with TRBD2. The J segment lost 8 bases and the V segment lost 1 base, leaving 9 bases of the junction unmatched. This CDR3 has 15 amino acids. CDR1 and CDR2 from the germline V gene are LGHNA and YNFKEQ. The CDR3 DNA sequence: TGTGCCAGCAGCCAAGTTAGCGGGGCGCTTCTAACCCAGTACTTC. It is translated as CASSQVSGALLTQYF.

CDR3 nucleotide sequence: TGTGCCAGCAGCCCCTCGGGGGGGTCGGGAAACACCATATATTTT. It is translated as CASSPSGGSGNTIYF. This rearrangement joins TRBV7-9 to TRBJ1-3; D perhaps matches TRBD1 (5 bases). Per the germline V gene, CDR1 is SEHNR and CDR2 is FQNEAQ (reference sequence). With 5 bases removed from V and 4 bases from J, the gap between germline ends came to 15 bases. The CDR3 is 15 amino acids.

V is TRBV5-6 and J is TRBJ1-5; weak D call: TRBD1 (6 bases). V was pared by 0 bases and J by 2 bases, with 9 bases between. This CDR3 is 15 amino acids long. Per the germline V gene, CDR1 is SGHDT and CDR2 is YYEEEE. Here the CDR3 DNA reads TGTGCCAGCAGCTTGGGGGCAGGGGGCAATCAGCCCCAGCATTTT. This codes for CASSLGAGGNQPQHF.

V and J are TRBV7-9 and TRBJ2-7; D may be TRBD1 (5 bases). Germline CDR1 and CDR2: SEHNR and FQNEAQ (reference sequence). Trimming took off 6 bases at V and 6 bases at J, with 12 bases between the two ends. The CDR3 length is 12 residues. For the CDR3, the DNA is TGTGCCAGCAGGCACACAGGTGGCGAGCAGTACTTC. Its translation is CASRHTGGEQYF.

V usage is TRBV5-1 and J usage is TRBJ2-7; possibly TRBD2 for D (5 bases). In germline, CDR1 is SGHRS, CDR2 YFSETQ. Trimming removed 0 bases at V and 0 bases at J, with 13 bases between. The CDR3 is made up of 16 amino acids. CDR3 in DNA: TGCGCCAGCAGCTTGGCCTTGGAGGTTAGCTCCTACGAGCAGTACTTC. This translates into CASSLALEVSSYEQYF.